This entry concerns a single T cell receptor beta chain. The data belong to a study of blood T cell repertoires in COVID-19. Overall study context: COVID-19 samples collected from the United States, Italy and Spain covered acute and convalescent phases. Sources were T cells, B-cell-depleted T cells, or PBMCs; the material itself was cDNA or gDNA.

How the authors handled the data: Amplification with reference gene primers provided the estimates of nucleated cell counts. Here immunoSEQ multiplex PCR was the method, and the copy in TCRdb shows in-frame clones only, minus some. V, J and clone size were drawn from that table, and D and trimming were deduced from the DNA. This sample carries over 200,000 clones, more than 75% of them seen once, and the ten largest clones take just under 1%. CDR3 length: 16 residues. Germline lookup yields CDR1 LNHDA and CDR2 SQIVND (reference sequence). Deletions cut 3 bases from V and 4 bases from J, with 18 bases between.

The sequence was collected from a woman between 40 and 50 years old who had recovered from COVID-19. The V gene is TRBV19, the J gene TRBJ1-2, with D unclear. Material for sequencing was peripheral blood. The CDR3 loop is CASSISPPAVSYGYTF. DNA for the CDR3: TGTGCCAGTAGTATTTCCCCCCCCGCTGTGAGCTATGGCTACACCTTC.